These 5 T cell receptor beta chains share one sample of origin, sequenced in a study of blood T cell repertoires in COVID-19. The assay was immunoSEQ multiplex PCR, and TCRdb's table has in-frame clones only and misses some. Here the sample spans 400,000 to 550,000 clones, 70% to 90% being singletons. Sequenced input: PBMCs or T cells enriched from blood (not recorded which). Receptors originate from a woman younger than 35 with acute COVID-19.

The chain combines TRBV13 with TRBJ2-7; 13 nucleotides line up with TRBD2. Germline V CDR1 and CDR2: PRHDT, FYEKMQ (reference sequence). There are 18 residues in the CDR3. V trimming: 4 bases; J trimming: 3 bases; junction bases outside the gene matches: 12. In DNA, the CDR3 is TGTGCCAGCAGCTCTAAGGGACTAGCGGGGAAGTTTTACTACGAGCAGTACTTC. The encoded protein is CASSSKGLAGKFYYEQYF.

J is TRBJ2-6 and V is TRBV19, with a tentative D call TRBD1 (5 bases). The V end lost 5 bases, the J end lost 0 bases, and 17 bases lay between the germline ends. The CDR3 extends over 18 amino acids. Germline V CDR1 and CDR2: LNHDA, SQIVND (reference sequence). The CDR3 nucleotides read TGTGCCAGTAGTCCTCGCCAGGGTGGACCCTCTGGGGCCAACGTCCTGACTTTC. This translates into CASSPRQGGPSGANVLTF.

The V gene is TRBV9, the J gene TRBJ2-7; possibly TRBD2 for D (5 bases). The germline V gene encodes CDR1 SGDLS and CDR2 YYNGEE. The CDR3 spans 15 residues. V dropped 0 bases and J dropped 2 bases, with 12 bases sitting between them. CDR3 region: CASSVGGGWTYEQYF. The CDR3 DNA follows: TGTGCCAGCAGCGTAGGAGGCGGGTGGACCTACGAGCAGTACTTC.

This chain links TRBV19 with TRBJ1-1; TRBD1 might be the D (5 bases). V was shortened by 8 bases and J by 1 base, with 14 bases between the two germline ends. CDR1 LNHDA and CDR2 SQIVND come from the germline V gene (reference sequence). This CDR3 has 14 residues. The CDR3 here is CASVPLGENTEAFF. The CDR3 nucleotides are TGTGCCAGTGTCCCTCTAGGGGAGAACACTGAAGCTTTCTTT. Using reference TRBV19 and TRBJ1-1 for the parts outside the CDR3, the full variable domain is DGGITQSPKYLFRKEGQNVTLSCEQNLNHDAMYWYRQDPGQGLRLIYYSQIVNDFQKGDIAEGYSVSREKKESFPLTVTSAQKNPTAFYLCASVPLGENTEAFFGQGTRLTVV.

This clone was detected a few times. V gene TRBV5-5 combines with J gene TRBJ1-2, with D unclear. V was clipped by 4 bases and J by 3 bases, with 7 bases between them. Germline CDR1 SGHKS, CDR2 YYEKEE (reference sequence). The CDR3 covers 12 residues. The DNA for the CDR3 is TGTGCCAGCAGCCGGGATTACTATGGCTACACCTTC. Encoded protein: CASSRDYYGYTF.